This record covers a single T cell receptor beta chain. Its specificity is unknown. Germline-derived CDR1 and CDR2 are MNHNY and SVGAGI (reference sequence). This CDR3 region has 16 residues. V was pared by 0 bases and J by 2 bases, with 14 bases between. 13 Jbeta primers and 60 Vbeta primers were used for the PCR. TCRdb's table, derived via immunoSEQ multiplex PCR, lists solely in-frame clones and lacks some. The sample consists of under 200,000 clones, approximately 67% of them appearing once. This record belongs to a study of cytomegalovirus exposure and HLA in healthy donors. Study in general: Ancestry clustering placed around four fifths of more than 350 genotyped donors in the Caucasian-associated cluster.

General study points: Later analysis identified 16,000 or so TCR beta sequences associated with HLA alleles, using a false discovery rate threshold of 0.05.

Sample: PBMCs. The sequence derives from a woman under 30 in good health and CMV-seropositive. The rearrangement joins TRBV6-6 to TRBJ2-7; TRBD2 is a possible D gene (5 bases). The CDR3 loop is CASSYSNTGSAYEQYF. DNA for the CDR3: TGTGCCAGCAGTTACTCGAATACGGGGAGCGCCTACGAGCAGTACTTC.